The 32 T cell receptor beta chains below all came from one sample that was sequenced in a study of blood T cell repertoires in COVID-19. Profiled with immunoSEQ multiplex PCR; TCRdb holds only in-frame clones, not every one. The sample contains about 280,000 clones, around 90% of which appear only once. The sample comprised peripheral blood. The source of these receptors is a woman aged 45-65 years who had recovered from COVID-19.

The gene calls are TRBV9 and TRBJ2-3, with 8 positions matching TRBD1. Germline loops: CDR1 SGDLS, CDR2 YYNGEE. V gave up 4 bases and J gave up 1 base; unmatched junction bases: 5. There are 15 residues in the CDR3. The CDR3 here is CASSHSTGGTDTQYF. CDR3 nucleotide sequence: TGTGCCAGCAGCCACTCGACAGGGGGCACAGATACGCAGTATTTT.

The chain carries TRBV13 and TRBJ2-3, with TRBD2 matching over 10 bases. Losses at the gene ends were 0 bases for V and 6 bases for J; bases not matched to a gene: 6. In germline, CDR1 is PRHDT, CDR2 FYEKMQ (reference sequence). The CDR3 extends over 16 amino acids. CDR3 nucleotide sequence: TGTGCCAGCAGCTTAGGAAGGCTAGCGGGGGATGATACGCAGTATTTT. Protein: CASSLGRLAGDDTQYF.

The rearrangement links TRBV5-5 to TRBJ2-5; the D gene is possibly TRBD2 (6 bases). CDR1 is SGHKS and CDR2 is YYEKEE in the germline V gene (reference sequence). V was pared by 0 bases and J by 3 bases, with 12 bases between. The CDR3 runs 15 residues. DNA of the CDR3: TGTGCCAGCAGCTTGGACATTTGGGGGGAAGAGACCCAGTACTTC. Its protein is CASSLDIWGEETQYF.

The gene calls are TRBV7-9 and TRBJ1-5; 7 bases are a match to TRBD1. After removal of 3 bases from V and 0 bases from J, the junction contained 8 bases not matched to a gene. Looked up from germline, CDR1 is SEHNR and CDR2 is FQNEAQ (reference sequence). CDR3 length equals 17 residues. The CDR3 region has the DNA TGTGCCAGCAGCTTCGCCGGGACAGACTTTAGCAATCAGCCCCAGCATTTT. It encodes CASSFAGTDFSNQPQHF.

The V and J genes are TRBV7-2 and TRBJ1-2, with TRBD1 matching over 7 bases. The CDR3 is 14 residues long. CDR1 is SGHTA and CDR2 is FQGNSA in the germline V gene. After removal of 7 bases from V and 7 bases from J, the junction contained 12 bases not matched to a gene. The DNA for the CDR3 is TGTGCCAGCACTTATAGACAGGGCGCGGCTGGCTACACCTTC. Translating it yields CASTYRQGAAGYTF.

The gene calls are TRBV3-1 (or the pseudogene TRBV3-2) and TRBJ1-2, with a possible D match to TRBD1 (5 bases). The germline gives CDR1 LGHDT, CDR2 YNNKEL (reference sequence). The V and J ends lost 6 bases and 10 bases respectively, with 18 bases between them. CDR3 length: 13 residues. This CDR3 reads CASRNNLQDPYTF. The DNA of the CDR3 is TGTGCCAGCAGAAACAACCTACAGGATCCCTACACCTTC.

CDR3 protein: CASRPSGRHTDTQYF. The CDR3 DNA reads as TGTGCCAGTAGGCCGAGCGGGAGGCACACAGATACGCAGTATTTT. The chain couples TRBV19 to TRBJ2-3; 9 bases align to TRBD2. Trimming removed 6 bases from V and 2 bases from J; junction bases left unmatched: 6. The CDR3 sequence is 15 residues long. Germline V gene lookup returns CDR1 LNHDA and CDR2 SQIVND (reference sequence).

The chain has TRBV27 and TRBJ2-1; D may be TRBD2 (5 bases). This CDR3 has 15 amino acids. V lost 7 bases and J lost 3, with 16 bases in between. Germline CDR1 MNHEY, CDR2 SMNVEV (reference sequence). The CDR3 bases are TGTGCCAGCACCCTTGGACTTCCGAACTACAATGAGCAGTTCTTC. This sequence encodes CASTLGLPNYNEQFF.

V usage is TRBV4-2 and J usage is TRBJ2-7; the match to TRBD1 covers 7 bases. Germline V lookup: CDR1 LGHNA, CDR2 YNFKEQ. The length of the CDR3 is 14 residues. V shed 1 base, J shed 2 bases, and the junction held 2 bases outside the gene matches. Here the CDR3 reads CASSQGQGTYEQYF. The CDR3 bases are TGTGCCAGCAGCCAAGGACAGGGCACCTACGAGCAGTACTTC.

The rearrangement uses TRBV2 and TRBJ1-5; D is uncertain. The CDR3 extends over 16 amino acids. Trimming cost V 2 bases and J 4 bases, with 15 bases left between them. The V gene's germline CDR1 is SNHLY and CDR2 FYNNEI. As DNA, the CDR3 is TGTGCCAGCAGTGAACCCGGAGAGCATACTAATCAGCCCCAGCATTTT. The encoded protein is CASSEPGEHTNQPQHF.

The V gene is TRBV28, the J gene TRBJ1-1, with D tentatively TRBD1 (5 bases). In germline, CDR1 is MDHEN, CDR2 SYDVKM. Trimming removed 1 base at V and 5 bases at J, with 11 bases between. The CDR3 length is 14 residues. The DNA of the CDR3 is TGTGCCAGCAGTTTATACGGGGGACGAACTGAAGCTTTCTTT. Translating it yields CASSLYGGRTEAFF.

This chain connects TRBV5-6 to TRBJ1-2; D may be TRBD1 (5 bases). Germline CDR1 SGHDT, CDR2 YYEEEE. V was clipped by 4 bases and J by 3 bases, with 13 bases between them. The CDR3 loop spans 14 amino acids. This CDR3 is CASSPPRGDYGYTF. The CDR3 DNA reads TGTGCCAGCAGCCCGCCTAGGGGCGACTATGGCTACACCTTC.

J is TRBJ1-1 and V is TRBV27; 7 nucleotides align to TRBD1. CDR1 and CDR2 (germline): MNHEY, SMNVEV (reference sequence). The CDR3 runs to 14 residues. The V gene end was trimmed by 5 bases and the J gene end by 6 bases; junction bases not matched to a gene: 9. CDR3 nucleotide sequence: TGTGCCAGCAGTATGACAGGGTTTATAGCTGAAGCTTTCTTT. Its translation: CASSMTGFIAEAFF.

The chain has TRBV28 and TRBJ2-1, with TRBD2 matching 14 bases. CDR3 size: 16 residues. CDR1 MDHEN and CDR2 SYDVKM come from the germline V gene. V was clipped by 2 bases and J by 8 bases; unmatched bases: 5. In DNA form, the CDR3 reads TGTGCCAGCAGTTTAAGGGTGGGACTAGCGGGAGATGAGCAGTTCTTC. It translates to CASSLRVGLAGDEQFF.

The gene calls are TRBV12-3 or TRBV12-4 and TRBJ2-7, with TRBD1 matching over 8 bases. Unmatched junction bases numbered 2, after V lost 2 bases and J lost 5 bases. The CDR3 covers 13 residues. CDR3 sequence: CASSLWTGNEQYF. Written as DNA, the CDR3 is TGTGCCAGCAGTTTATGGACAGGGAACGAGCAGTACTTC.

The chain links TRBV4-3 to TRBJ2-1, with no clear D. The germline V gene encodes CDR1 LGHNA and CDR2 YSLEER. This CDR3 has 13 residues. V dropped 0 bases and J dropped 8 bases, with 8 bases sitting between them. The CDR3 DNA reads TGCGCCAGCAGCCAAGATCGGCGGTATGAGCAGTTCTTC. It codes for CASSQDRRYEQFF.

The rearrangement links TRBV7-2 to TRBJ1-5; 12 bases line up with TRBD1. CDR3 size: 17 residues. Germline assignment: CDR1 SGHTA and CDR2 FQGNSA. The V segment lost 5 bases and the J segment 7 bases; nucleotides outside the gene matches: 12. The CDR3, as DNA: TGTGCCAGCAGCACACGTACCGGGACAGGGGGCGGACAGCCCCAGCATTTT. Translating gives CASSTRTGTGGGQPQHF.

The rearrangement joins TRBV7-9 to TRBJ2-7; unclear D gene. Germline V CDR1 and CDR2: SEHNR, FQNEAQ (reference sequence). Trimming pared 3 bases from V and 1 base from J, leaving 4 bases between. There are 12 residues in the CDR3. The CDR3 loop reads CASSFESYEQYF. The CDR3 DNA reads TGTGCCAGCAGCTTTGAGTCCTACGAGCAGTACTTC.

V gene TRBV28 combines with J gene TRBJ2-7; TRBD1 matches at 10 bases. The CDR3 extends over 16 amino acids. The germline V gene encodes CDR1 MDHEN and CDR2 SYDVKM. V gave up 8 bases and J gave up 6 bases; unmatched junction bases: 16. The CDR3 is CASGLRPGQGTGEQYF. Written as DNA, the CDR3 is TGTGCCAGCGGGCTGCGACCGGGACAGGGGACAGGCGAGCAGTACTTC.

This clone was recorded only once. The chain carries TRBV5-1 and TRBJ2-3; 16 nucleotides line up with TRBD2. Looked up from germline, CDR1 is SGHRS and CDR2 is YFSETQ. This CDR3 region has 19 residues. With V trimmed by 4 bases and J by 1 base, 9 bases remained unmatched. The CDR3 DNA reads TGCGCCAGCAGCAGACTAGGGACTAGCGGGGGGGTTGGCACAGATACGCAGTATTTT. Translation gives CASSRLGTSGGVGTDTQYF.

This clone was detected only once. The genes are TRBV11-2 and TRBJ1-4, with 7 positions matching TRBD1. The CDR3 runs 14 residues. CDR1 and CDR2 from the germline V gene are SGHAT and FQNNGV. J lost 8 bases, V lost 3 bases, and 6 bases had no gene match. The CDR3 sequence is CASSFSGTEEKLFF. The DNA of the CDR3 is TGTGCCAGCAGCTTTTCCGGGACAGAGGAAAAACTGTTTTTT.

The rearrangement uses TRBV6-5 and TRBJ1-5, with TRBD1 as a possible D gene (6 bases). V lost 6 bases to trimming and J lost 0 bases, with 12 bases between them. The CDR3 consists of 15 residues. Germline loops: CDR1 MNHEY, CDR2 SVGAGI. The CDR3 loop reads CASRDSRNSNQPQHF. CDR3 DNA: TGTGCCAGCAGGGACAGTCGAAATAGCAATCAGCCCCAGCATTTT.

The chain employs TRBV7-6 and TRBJ2-2, with 7 bases aligning to TRBD2. Germline V lookup: CDR1 SGHVS, CDR2 FNYEAQ. This CDR3 is 15 amino acids long. V trimming: 1 base; J trimming: 7 bases; junction bases outside the gene matches: 6. DNA for the CDR3: TGTGCCAGCAGCTTAGTCGGGGGAGGGCACGGGGAGCTGTTTTTT. Translating it yields CASSLVGGGHGELFF.

The rearrangement uses TRBV11-1 and TRBJ2-1; TRBD2 aligns across 8 bases. Germline V gene sequence: CDR1 SGHAT, CDR2 FQDESV (reference sequence). This CDR3 is 15 amino acids long. The junction had 6 bases not matched to a gene; V was cut back by 2 bases and J by 6 bases. CDR3 DNA: TGTGCCAGCAGCTTATTATCGGCGGGAGGCAATGAGCAGTTCTTC. Its protein product is CASSLLSAGGNEQFF.

The chain recombines TRBV3-1 (or the pseudogene TRBV3-2) with TRBJ1-6, with TRBD1 identical over 7 bases. Germline V gene lookup returns CDR1 LGHDT and CDR2 YNNKEL (reference sequence). V lost 4 bases to trimming and J lost 5 bases; unmatched junction nucleotides: 5. The CDR3 has 15 residues. The CDR3 is CASSPRGQDNSPLHF. The CDR3 nucleotides read TGTGCCAGCAGCCCTCGTGGACAGGATAATTCACCCCTCCACTTT.

This clone was detected a few times. V and J are TRBV30 and TRBJ2-1; D gene uncertain. Germline V lookup: CDR1 GTSNPN, CDR2 SVGIG (reference sequence). Trimming took off 8 bases at V and 4 bases at J, with 12 bases between the two ends. This CDR3 is 12 amino acids long. In DNA form, the CDR3 reads TGTGCCCTAGTCGGCGGTTACAATGAGCAGTTCTTC. This sequence encodes CALVGGYNEQFF.

This clone was seen repeatedly, ten times or more. Other DNA sequences from this sample encode an identical CDR3 as well. The rearrangement links TRBV7-3 to TRBJ2-5; D uncertain. The CDR3 is 14 residues long. Germline V gives CDR1 SGHTA, CDR2 FQGTGA. Trimming removed 5 bases at V and 2 bases at J, with 12 bases between. Here the CDR3 DNA reads TGTGCCAGCAGCCCTACGGGTCTGCAAGAGACCCAGTACTTC. This gives the protein CASSPTGLQETQYF. Full variable domain (outside the CDR3, taken from reference TRBV7-3 and TRBJ2-5): GAGVSQTPSNKVTEKGKYVELRCDPISGHTALYWYRQSLGQGPEFLIYFQGTGAADDSGLPNDRFFAVRPEGSVSTLKIQRTERGDSAVYLCASSPTGLQETQYFGPGTRLLVL.

This clone was counted between two and nine times. V and J are TRBV18 and TRBJ2-5; 12 positions match TRBD2. J lost 2 bases, V lost 1 base, and 8 bases had no gene match. Germline CDR1 reads KGHSH; CDR2 reads LQKENI. The CDR3 runs 18 residues. The DNA for the CDR3 is TGTGCCAGCTCACCACTGACTAGCGGGAGAGGATATCAAGAGACCCAGTACTTC. Amino acids: CASSPLTSGRGYQETQYF.

The CDR3 nucleotides are TGTGCCACCAGCAGATTTACAGGGGATAAACTGTTTTTT. Its protein product is CATSRFTGDKLFF. The chain couples TRBV15 to TRBJ1-4; TRBD1 aligns across 7 bases. Germline CDR1 is LNHNV and CDR2 is YYDKDF (reference sequence). The length of the CDR3 is 13 residues. The trim removed 2 bases at V and 11 bases at J, leaving 5 bases unmatched.

V usage is TRBV6-2 or TRBV6-3 and J usage is TRBJ2-7, with 12 bases identical to TRBD2. With 2 bases clipped from V and 3 bases from J, the junction kept 14 bases outside the gene matches. Germline CDR1 and CDR2: MNHEY and SVGEGT. The length of the CDR3 is 19 residues. CDR3 nucleotides: TGTGCCAGCAGTTACCCCCAAGGCGGTCGGACTAGCGGGGTCTACGAGCAGTACTTC. Residues: CASSYPQGGRTSGVYEQYF.

This chain connects TRBV29-1 to TRBJ1-2; 8 positions match TRBD1. Trimming cost V 0 bases and J 3 bases; bases outside gene matches: 18. Germline assignment: CDR1 SQVTM and CDR2 ANQGSEA. This CDR3 comprises 19 residues. CDR3 sequence (DNA): TGCAGCGTTGAAGACTGGGGAGACAGGGGTTATCTCTTATACTATGGCTACACCTTC. Translated: CSVEDWGDRGYLLYYGYTF. The full variable domain, rest sourced from reference TRBV29-1 and TRBJ1-2, is SAVISQKPSRDICQRGTSLTIQCQVDSQVTMMFWYRQQPGQSLTLIATANQGSEATYESGFVIDKFPISRPNLTFSTLTVSNMSPEDSSIYLCSVEDWGDRGYLLYYGYTFGSGTRLTVV.

The chain is built from TRBV30 and TRBJ2-2; possible D gene TRBD1, 5 bases. Trimming shortened V by 4 bases and J by 0 bases, and 9 bases separated the two germline ends. The CDR3 has 14 amino acids. Germline loops: CDR1 GTSNPN, CDR2 SVGIG (reference sequence). The CDR3 sequence: CAWMGLANTGELFF. The CDR3, as DNA: TGTGCCTGGATGGGGCTAGCGAACACCGGGGAGCTGTTTTTT.